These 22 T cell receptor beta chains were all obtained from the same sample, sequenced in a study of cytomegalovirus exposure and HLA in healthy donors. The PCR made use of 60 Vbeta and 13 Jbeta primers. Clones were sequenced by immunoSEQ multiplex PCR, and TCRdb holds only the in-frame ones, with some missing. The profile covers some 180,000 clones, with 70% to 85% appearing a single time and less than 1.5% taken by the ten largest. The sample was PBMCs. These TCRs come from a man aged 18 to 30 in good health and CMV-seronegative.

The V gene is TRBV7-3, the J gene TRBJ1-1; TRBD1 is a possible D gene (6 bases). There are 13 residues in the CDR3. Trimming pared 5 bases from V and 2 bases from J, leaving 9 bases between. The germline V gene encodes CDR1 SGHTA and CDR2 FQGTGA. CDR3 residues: CASSRTDNTEAFF. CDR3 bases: TGTGCCAGCAGCCGGACAGATAACACTGAAGCTTTCTTT.

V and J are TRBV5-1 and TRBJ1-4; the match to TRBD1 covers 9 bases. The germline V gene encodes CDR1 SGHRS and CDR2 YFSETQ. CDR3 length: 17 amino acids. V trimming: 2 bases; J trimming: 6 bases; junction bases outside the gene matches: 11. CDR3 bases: TGCGCCAGCAGCTTAGTTGCGACAGGGGGAGGTGATGAAAAACTGTTTTTT. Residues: CASSLVATGGGDEKLFF. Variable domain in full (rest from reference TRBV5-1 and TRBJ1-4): KAGVTQTPRYLIKTRGQQVTLSCSPISGHRSVSWYQQTPGQGLQFLFEYFSETQRNKGNFPGRFSGRQFSNSRSEMNVSTLELGDSALYLCASSLVATGGGDEKLFFGSGTQLSVL.

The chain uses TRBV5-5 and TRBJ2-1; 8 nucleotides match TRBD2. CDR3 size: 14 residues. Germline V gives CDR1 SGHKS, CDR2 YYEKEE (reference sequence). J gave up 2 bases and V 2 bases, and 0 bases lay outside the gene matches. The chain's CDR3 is CASSFSGAYNEQFF. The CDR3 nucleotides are TGTGCCAGCAGCTTTAGCGGGGCCTACAATGAGCAGTTCTTC.

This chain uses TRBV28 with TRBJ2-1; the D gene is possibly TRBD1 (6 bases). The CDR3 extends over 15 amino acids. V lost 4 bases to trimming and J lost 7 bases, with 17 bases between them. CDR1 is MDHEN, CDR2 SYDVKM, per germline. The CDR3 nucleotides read TGTGCCAGCAGTTACGGACAGCTCCAGGCGAATGAGCAGTTCTTC. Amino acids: CASSYGQLQANEQFF.

The CDR3 sequence is CASSQSSGSGNTIYF. CDR3 nucleotide sequence: TGTGCCAGCAGCCAATCGTCCGGCTCTGGAAACACCATATATTTT. The chain is built from TRBV16 and TRBJ1-3; D is uncertain. This CDR3 region has 15 residues. Trimming removed 0 bases at V and 0 bases at J, with 6 bases between. Germline V gene sequence: CDR1 KGHSY, CDR2 FQNENV.

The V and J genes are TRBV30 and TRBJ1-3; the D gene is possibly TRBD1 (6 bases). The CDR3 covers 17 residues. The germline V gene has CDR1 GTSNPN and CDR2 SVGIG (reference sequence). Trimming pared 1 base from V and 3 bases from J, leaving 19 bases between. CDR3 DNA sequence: TGTGCCTGGAGTGCACGCCGGGACACGGGAGGTGGAAACACCATATATTTT. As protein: CAWSARRDTGGGNTIYF.

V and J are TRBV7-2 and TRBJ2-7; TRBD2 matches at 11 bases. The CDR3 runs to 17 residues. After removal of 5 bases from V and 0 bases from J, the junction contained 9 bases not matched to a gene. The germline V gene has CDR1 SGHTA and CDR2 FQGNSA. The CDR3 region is CASSDPGLAGGSYEQYF. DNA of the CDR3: TGTGCCAGCAGCGACCCTGGACTAGCGGGTGGCTCCTACGAGCAGTACTTC.

The DNA of the CDR3 is TGTGCCAGCAGTGAATACGGGGATCGGACTGAAGCTTTCTTT. This encodes CASSEYGDRTEAFF. The chain uses TRBV6-5 and TRBJ1-1; D gene ambiguous. V gave up 5 bases and J gave up 5 bases, with 15 bases separating them. This CDR3 contains 14 residues. Germline V gives CDR1 MNHEY, CDR2 SVGAGI.

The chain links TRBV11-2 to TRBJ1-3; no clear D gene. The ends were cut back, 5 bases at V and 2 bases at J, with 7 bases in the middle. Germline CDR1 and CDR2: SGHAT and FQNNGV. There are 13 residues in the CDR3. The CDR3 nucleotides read TGTGCCAGCAGCCCAAATCCTGGAAACACCATATATTTT. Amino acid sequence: CASSPNPGNTIYF. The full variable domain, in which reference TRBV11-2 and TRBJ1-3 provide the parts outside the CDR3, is EAGVAQSPRYKIIEKRQSVAFWCNPISGHATLYWYQQILGQGPKLLIQFQNNGVVDDSQLPKDRFSAERLKGVDSTLKIQPAKLEDSAVYLCASSPNPGNTIYFGEGSWLTVV.

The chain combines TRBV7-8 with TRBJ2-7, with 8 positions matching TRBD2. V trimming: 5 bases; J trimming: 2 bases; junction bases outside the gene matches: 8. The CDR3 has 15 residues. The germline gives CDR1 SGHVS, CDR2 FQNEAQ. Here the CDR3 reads CASSRSAGATYEQYF. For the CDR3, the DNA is TGTGCCAGCAGCCGTTCAGCGGGGGCGACCTACGAGCAGTACTTC.

The CDR3 spells CASSTTGQSTYEQYF. DNA of the CDR3: TGTGCCAGCAGCACAACGGGACAGTCGACCTACGAGCAGTACTTC. The chain recombines TRBV5-4 with TRBJ2-7, with 7 positions matching TRBD1. CDR1 and CDR2 from the germline V gene are SGHNT and YYREEE (reference sequence). With 4 bases clipped from V and 2 bases from J, the junction kept 9 bases outside the gene matches. This CDR3 has 15 amino acids. Variable domain in full (rest from reference TRBV5-4 and TRBJ2-7): ETGVTQSPTHLIKTRGQQVTLRCSSQSGHNTVSWYQQALGQGPQFIFQYYREEENGRGNFPPRFSGLQFPNYSSELNVNALELDDSALYLCASSTTGQSTYEQYFGPGTRLTVT.

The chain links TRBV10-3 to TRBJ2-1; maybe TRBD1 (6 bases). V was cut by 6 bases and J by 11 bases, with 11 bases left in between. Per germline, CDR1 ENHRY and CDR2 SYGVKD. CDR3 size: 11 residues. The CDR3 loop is CAISPGEKQFF. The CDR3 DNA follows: TGTGCCATCAGCCCAGGGGAGAAGCAGTTCTTC.

The CDR3 DNA is TGTGCCAGCAGCGACCGGACAGGATATACAGATACGCAGTATTTT. The encoded protein is CASSDRTGYTDTQYF. The rearrangement joins TRBV6-5 to TRBJ2-3; 7 bases align to TRBD1. Germline V gene sequence: CDR1 MNHEY, CDR2 SVGAGI. V lost 6 bases and J lost 3; bases outside the gene matches: 9. The CDR3 length is 15 residues.

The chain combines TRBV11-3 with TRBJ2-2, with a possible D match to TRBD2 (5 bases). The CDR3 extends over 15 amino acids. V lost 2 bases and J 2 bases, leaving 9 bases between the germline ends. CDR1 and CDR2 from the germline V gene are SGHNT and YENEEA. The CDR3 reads CASSLRSGNTGELFF. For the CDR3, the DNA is TGTGCCAGCAGCTTACGGAGCGGAAACACCGGGGAGCTGTTTTTT.

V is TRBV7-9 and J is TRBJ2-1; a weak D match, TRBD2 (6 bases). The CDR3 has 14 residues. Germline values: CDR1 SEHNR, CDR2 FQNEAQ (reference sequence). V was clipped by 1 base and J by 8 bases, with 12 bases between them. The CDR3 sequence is CASSLGLASHEQFF. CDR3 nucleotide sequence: TGTGCCAGCAGCTTAGGGCTAGCGTCCCATGAGCAGTTCTTC. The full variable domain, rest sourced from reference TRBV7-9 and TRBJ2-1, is DTGVSQNPRHKITKRGQNVTFRCDPISEHNRLYWYRQTLGQGPEFLTYFQNEAQLEKSRLLSDRFSAERPKGSFSTLEIQRTEQGDSAMYLCASSLGLASHEQFFGPGTRLTVL.

The CDR3: CASSLDAETATNEKLFF. As DNA, the CDR3 is TGTGCCAGCAGCTTAGACGCGGAGACCGCAACTAATGAAAAACTGTTTTTT. This rearrangement joins TRBV7-8 to TRBJ1-4; D gene unclear. The CDR3 contains 17 residues. Germline V gene sequence: CDR1 SGHVS, CDR2 FQNEAQ. V lost 1 base to trimming and J lost 0 bases, with 12 bases between them.

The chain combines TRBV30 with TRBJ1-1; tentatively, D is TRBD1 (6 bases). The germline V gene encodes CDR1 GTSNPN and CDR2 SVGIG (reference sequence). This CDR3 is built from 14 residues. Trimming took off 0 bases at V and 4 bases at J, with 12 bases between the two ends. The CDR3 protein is CAWSVTLGGTEAFF. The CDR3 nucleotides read TGTGCCTGGAGTGTTACCCTAGGGGGCACTGAAGCTTTCTTT.

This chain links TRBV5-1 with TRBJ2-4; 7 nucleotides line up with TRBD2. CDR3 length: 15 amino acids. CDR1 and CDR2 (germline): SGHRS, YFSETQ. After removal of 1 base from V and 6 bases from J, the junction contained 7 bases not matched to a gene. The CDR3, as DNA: TGCGCCAGCAGCTTGCCAGGGAGGGACCGAAACATTCAGTACTTC. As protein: CASSLPGRDRNIQYF. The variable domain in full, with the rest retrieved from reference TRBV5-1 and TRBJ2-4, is KAGVTQTPRYLIKTRGQQVTLSCSPISGHRSVSWYQQTPGQGLQFLFEYFSETQRNKGNFPGRFSGRQFSNSRSEMNVSTLELGDSALYLCASSLPGRDRNIQYFGAGTRLSVL.

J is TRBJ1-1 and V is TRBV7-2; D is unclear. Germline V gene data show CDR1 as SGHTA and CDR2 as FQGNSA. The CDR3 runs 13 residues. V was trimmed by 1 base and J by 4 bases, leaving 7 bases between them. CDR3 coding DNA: TGTGCCAGCAGCTTAGGCTTCGGCACTGAAGCTTTCTTT. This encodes CASSLGFGTEAFF.

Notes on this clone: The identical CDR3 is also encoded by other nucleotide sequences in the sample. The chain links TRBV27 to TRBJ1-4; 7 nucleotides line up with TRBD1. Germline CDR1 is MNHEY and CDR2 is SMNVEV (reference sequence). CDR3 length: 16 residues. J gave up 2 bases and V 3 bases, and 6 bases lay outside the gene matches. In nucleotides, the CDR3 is TGTGCCAGCAGTTTCACAGGGGCTTCGACTAATGAAAAACTGTTTTTT. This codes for CASSFTGASTNEKLFF.

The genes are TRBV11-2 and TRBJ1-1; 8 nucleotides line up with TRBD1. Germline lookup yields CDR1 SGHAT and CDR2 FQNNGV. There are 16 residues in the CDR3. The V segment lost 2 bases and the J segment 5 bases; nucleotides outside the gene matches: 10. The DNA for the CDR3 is TGTGCCAGCAGCTTAACCGAATCGGACAGGGAAACTGAAGCTTTCTTT. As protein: CASSLTESDRETEAFF.

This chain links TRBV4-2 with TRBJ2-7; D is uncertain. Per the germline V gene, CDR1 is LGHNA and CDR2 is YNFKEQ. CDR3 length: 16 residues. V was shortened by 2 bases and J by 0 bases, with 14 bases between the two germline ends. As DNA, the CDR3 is TGTGCCAGCAGCCAACAAGTGACTCAGAGCTCCTACGAGCAGTACTTC. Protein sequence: CASSQQVTQSSYEQYF.